This T cell receptor beta chain was found in a study of blood T cell repertoires in COVID-19. The authors' processing: Reference gene primer amplification gave nucleated cell count estimates. TCRdb's copy holds only in-frame clones and misses some; the assay was immunoSEQ multiplex PCR. That table furnishes V, J and clone size, whereas the DNA furnished D and trimming. The repertoire holds 90,000 to 150,000 clones, around 79% seen once, with 2% to 3% in the top ten. The clonotype was recovered from a man aged 45-65 years with acute or convalescent COVID-19. The sample comprised peripheral blood.

The CDR3 nucleotides read TGTGCCAGCAGCCACACCGGGACTAGCGGGAGCTCCTACGAGCAGTACTTC. Amino acids: CASSHTGTSGSSYEQYF. The chain joins TRBV4-2 to TRBJ2-7; TRBD2 aligns across 14 bases. This CDR3 contains 17 residues. V lost 3 bases to trimming and J lost 0 bases; unmatched junction nucleotides: 4. Germline V lookup: CDR1 LGHNA, CDR2 YNFKEQ.